The 16 T cell receptor beta chains presented below share a single source sample, sequenced in a study of OX40 agonist ivuxolimab in advanced cancers. Libraries were built with the immunoSEQ multiplex PCR assay. Sourced from immuneACCESS, this table was stored by TCRdb with only in-frame sequences that have V and J called. A share of the clones is absent; for the studies checked, an unresolved V gene accounts for under half, and the remainder has no known explanation. The sample table shows approximately 69,000 clones, and 85% are seen once. The ten largest clones capture approximately 6% of the sample. The sample consisted of CD4+ or CD8+ T cells sorted from blood, taken in a trial of the OX40 agonist ivuxolimab. These receptors came from an adult with an advanced solid tumor such as melanoma, head and neck, liver or kidney cancer.

The chain employs TRBV4-3 and TRBJ1-5, with 8 bases lining up with TRBD1. Trimming took 1 base from V and 4 from J; bases not matched to a gene: 6. Germline CDR1 reads LGHNA; CDR2 reads YSLEER. The CDR3 consists of 16 residues. CDR3 protein: CASSQAHGTGNQPQHF. The CDR3 bases are TGCGCCAGCAGCCAAGCTCATGGGACAGGTAATCAGCCCCAGCATTTT.

V is TRBV4-1 and J is TRBJ1-4, with a possible D match to TRBD1 (6 bases). This CDR3 is built from 14 residues. Per germline, CDR1 MGHRA and CDR2 YSYEKL. The germline V and J ends were trimmed by 6 bases and 8 bases, with 16 bases remaining between them. The CDR3 loop is CASRRNTGNEKLFF. The DNA of the CDR3 is TGCGCCAGCAGACGCAATACAGGGAACGAAAAACTGTTTTTT.

The CDR3 sequence: CASSSYRGTDTQYF. The DNA for the CDR3 is TGTGCCAGCAGTTCCTACCGGGGAACAGATACGCAGTATTTT. The J gene is TRBJ2-3, the V gene TRBV28; maybe TRBD2 (5 bases). The CDR3 covers 14 residues. CDR1 and CDR2 from the germline V gene are MDHEN and SYDVKM. V was clipped by 4 bases and J by 3 bases, with 11 bases between them.

The chain uses TRBV5-1 and TRBJ2-1; 11 bases line up with TRBD2. Germline trimming cut 9 bases from V and 8 bases from J; bases unmatched to any gene: 7. The CDR3 contains 13 residues. The germline V gene has CDR1 SGHRS and CDR2 YFSETQ. The CDR3 protein is CATQLAGDHEQFF. Written as DNA, the CDR3 is TGCGCCACGCAACTAGCGGGAGACCATGAGCAGTTCTTC.

V usage is TRBV5-6 and J usage is TRBJ2-7; D is unclear. Germline V gene data show CDR1 as SGHDT and CDR2 as YYEEEE. Trimming left V 4 bases short and J 3 bases short, with 11 bases between. CDR3 length: 13 amino acids. CDR3 region: CASSTPTDYEQYF. DNA of the CDR3: TGTGCCAGCAGCACACCCACGGACTACGAGCAGTACTTC.

The chain has TRBV19 and TRBJ1-5; D not certain. V lost 5 bases and J lost 0, with 11 bases in between. Germline V gene lookup returns CDR1 LNHDA and CDR2 SQIVND (reference sequence). The CDR3 is made up of 15 amino acids. In DNA form, the CDR3 reads TGTGCCAGTAGTCCTAGACACTATAGCAATCAGCCCCAGCATTTT. Protein sequence: CASSPRHYSNQPQHF. The whole variable domain, filled in from reference TRBV19 and TRBJ1-5, reads DGGITQSPKYLFRKEGQNVTLSCEQNLNHDAMYWYRQDPGQGLRLIYYSQIVNDFQKGDIAEGYSVSREKKESFPLTVTSAQKNPTAFYLCASSPRHYSNQPQHFGDGTRLSIL.

The chain recombines TRBV6-6 with TRBJ1-2; D is unclear. V dropped 6 bases and J dropped 1 base, with 9 bases sitting between them. Germline assignment: CDR1 MNHNY and CDR2 SVGAGI (reference sequence). This CDR3 is built from 13 residues. The CDR3 DNA reads TGTGCCAGCAGCTCGAGTATTAACTATGGCTACACCTTC. This gives the protein CASSSSINYGYTF.

In this sample, this clone turned up a few times. This chain uses TRBV4-3 with TRBJ2-1; 7 bases fit TRBD1. The CDR3 has 16 amino acids. J gave up 2 bases and V 1 base, and 5 bases lay outside the gene matches. CDR1 is LGHNA, CDR2 YSLEER, per germline. The DNA for the CDR3 is TGCGCCAGCAGCCAAGGAGGTCAGGGGGCCTACAATGAGCAGTTCTTC. Its protein is CASSQGGQGAYNEQFF.

The rearrangement joins TRBV19 to TRBJ1-5; D is possibly TRBD1 (5 bases). The length of the CDR3 is 14 residues. Trimming took 6 bases from V and 5 from J, leaving 14 bases between them. Germline V gene lookup returns CDR1 LNHDA and CDR2 SQIVND (reference sequence). This CDR3 reads CASRGRVAHQPQHF. The CDR3 region has the DNA TGTGCCAGTAGAGGCAGGGTAGCTCATCAGCCCCAGCATTTT.

This chain uses TRBV19 with TRBJ2-7; 7 bases match TRBD2. Germline CDR1 and CDR2: LNHDA and SQIVND (reference sequence). The ends lost 2 bases at V and 2 bases at J; junction bases unmatched: 3. The CDR3 sequence is 14 residues long. The CDR3 DNA reads TGTGCCAGTAGTATAATTGCGGGAGCCTACGAGCAGTACTTC. It yields the protein CASSIIAGAYEQYF.

This clone was seen more than once but under ten times. The rearrangement uses TRBV2 and TRBJ2-3; D remains unclear. The germline V gene has CDR1 SNHLY and CDR2 FYNNEI. V lost 7 bases, J lost 3 bases, and 8 bases lay in between. The CDR3 runs to 12 residues. CDR3 bases: TGTGCCAGCAAGGTCCTAACAGATACGCAGTATTTT. Its translation is CASKVLTDTQYF.

V gene TRBV14 combines with J gene TRBJ2-5; D is possibly TRBD1 or TRBD2 (6 bases each). Trimming removed 4 bases from V and 4 bases from J, with 19 bases in between. CDR1 and CDR2 (germline): SGHDN, FVKESK. The CDR3 covers 16 residues. The CDR3 sequence: CASSPRGTSPIETQYF. The CDR3 region has the DNA TGTGCCAGCAGCCCGAGGGGGACTTCCCCTATAGAGACCCAGTACTTC.

This clone has just a few counts. This chain joins TRBV14 and TRBJ1-2; 9 nucleotides match TRBD1. From germline, CDR1 is SGHDN and CDR2 FVKESK. The V and J ends lost 4 bases and 4 bases, in that order; junction bases with no gene match: 4. There are 14 residues in the CDR3. CDR3 region: CASSRYRGPYGYTF. CDR3 DNA: TGTGCCAGCAGCCGATACAGGGGGCCCTATGGCTACACCTTC.

This clone was seen ten or more times. The chain employs TRBV11-2 and TRBJ1-2, with D uncertain. The CDR3 contains 13 residues. CDR1 is SGHAT and CDR2 is FQNNGV in the germline V gene. Trimming took 5 bases from V and 4 from J, leaving 11 bases between them. CDR3 DNA: TGTGCCAGCAGCCCTGCAGGCGGCTATGGCTACACCTTC. Its translation: CASSPAGGYGYTF.

The chain is built from TRBV28 and TRBJ2-3; TRBD2 matches at 9 bases. The V and J ends lost 3 bases and 8 bases, in that order; junction bases with no gene match: 6. CDR3 length equals 14 residues. Germline V gene data show CDR1 as MDHEN and CDR2 as SYDVKM. The CDR3 DNA follows: TGTGCCAGCAGTTTCCGTCTAGCGGGGTCTACGCAGTATTTT. Its translation is CASSFRLAGSTQYF.

The rearrangement links TRBV6-6 to TRBJ1-5; D is unresolved. The germline CDR1 and CDR2 sequences are MNHNY and SVGAGI (reference sequence). The CDR3 is 12 residues long. V was cut by 6 bases and J by 9 bases, with 12 bases left in between. The CDR3 reads CASSPTLGPQHF. DNA for the CDR3: TGTGCCAGCAGCCCGACCTTAGGGCCCCAGCATTTT.